This T cell receptor beta chain originates from a study of identical twins. CDR3 length: 13 residues. The ends were cut back, 4 bases at V and 4 bases at J, with 10 bases in the middle. The V gene's germline CDR1 is LGHDT and CDR2 YNNKEL (reference sequence). Notes on the study in general: Cord blood's abundant beta clonotypes had fewer insertions, unlike memory repertoires.

Template switching introduced a universal primer site, and the cDNA bore unique molecular identifiers. One entry per CDR3 protein results from TCRdb running MiXCR on the 5' RACE reads. The sample contains over 200,000 distinct CDR3 sequences, over 9.5% of which appear only once. This clonotype was seen many times. Its antigen remains unknown. The J gene is TRBJ1-2, the V gene TRBV3-1; maybe TRBD1 (6 bases). This clonotype was obtained from a man aged 45-65 years in good health. The specimen sequenced was memory T cells sorted from blood. CDR3 residues: CASSPGALYGYTF. Written as DNA, the CDR3 is TGTGCCAGCAGCCCGGGGGCTCTCTATGGCTACACCTTC.